A single sample gave rise to the 4 T cell receptor beta chains below, sequenced in a study of regulatory T cells in long-lasting Graves disease. Stated time point: newly diagnosed GD, antithyroid drugs for less than 3 months. PBMC RNA served as the TCR library source. Assembly of TCR beta libraries relied on iRepertoire HTBI primers together with Arm-PCR of CDR3 regions. Via MiXCR, TCRdb re-called the multiplex PCR reads, giving one row per CDR3 protein. Among more than 300,000 distinct CDR3 sequences, about 14% were seen once, and the ten largest hold 20% to 25%. The input for sequencing was peripheral blood mononuclear cells (PBMCs), taken at new diagnosis, from a patient treated with antithyroid drugs. The origin of the receptors is a female donor with Graves disease.

The chain recombines TRBV4-3 with TRBJ1-1; tentative D call: TRBD1 (5 bases). CDR3 length: 15 residues. V was cut by 1 base and J by 6 bases, with 15 bases left in between. Germline V gene lookup returns CDR1 LGHNA and CDR2 YSLEER. The DNA for the CDR3 is TGCGCCAGCAGCCAAGTCTATGGCAGGGAAGCTGAAGCTTTCTTT. Translation gives CASSQVYGREAEAFF.

This clonotype was picked up many times. V is TRBV28 and J is TRBJ1-1; no firm D call. This CDR3 contains 14 residues. V gave up 2 bases and J gave up 6 bases, with 13 bases separating them. Per the germline V gene, CDR1 is MDHEN and CDR2 is SYDVKM. For the CDR3, the DNA is TGTGCCAGCAGTTTAGAGCCTGAGGGCGCTGAAGCTTTCTTT. Its protein product is CASSLEPEGAEAFF.

This clonotype was seen a few times. V gene TRBV12-3 or TRBV12-4 combines with J gene TRBJ2-2; TRBD1 is a possible D gene (6 bases). Between the trimmed V and J ends, which lost 5 bases and 3 bases, there was a span of 16 bases. This CDR3 contains 16 residues. CDR3 residues: CASSPLSAGDTGELFF. CDR3 nucleotides: TGTGCCAGCAGTCCCCTCTCGGCAGGGGACACCGGGGAGCTGTTTTTT.

The chain uses TRBV5-5 and TRBJ1-1; D not resolved. V lost 1 base, J lost 2 bases, and 12 bases lay in between. This CDR3 spans 15 amino acids. Per the germline V gene, CDR1 is SGHKS and CDR2 is YYEKEE (reference sequence). CDR3 residues: CASSLSGPPNTEAFF. In DNA, the CDR3 is TGTGCCAGCAGCTTGAGCGGGCCACCTAACACTGAAGCTTTCTTT.